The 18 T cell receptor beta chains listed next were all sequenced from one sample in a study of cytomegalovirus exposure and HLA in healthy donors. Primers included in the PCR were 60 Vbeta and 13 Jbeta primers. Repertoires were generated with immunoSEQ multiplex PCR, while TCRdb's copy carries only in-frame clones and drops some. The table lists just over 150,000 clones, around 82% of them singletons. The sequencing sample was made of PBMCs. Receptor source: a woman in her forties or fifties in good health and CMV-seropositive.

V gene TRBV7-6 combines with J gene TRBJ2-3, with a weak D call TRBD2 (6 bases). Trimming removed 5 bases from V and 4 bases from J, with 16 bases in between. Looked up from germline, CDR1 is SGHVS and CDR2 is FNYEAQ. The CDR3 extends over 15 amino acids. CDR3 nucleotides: TGTGCCAGCAGCCCCAGGACAACGGGGGCAGATACGCAGTATTTT. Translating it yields CASSPRTTGADTQYF. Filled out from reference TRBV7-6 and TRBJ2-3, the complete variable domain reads GAGVSQSPRYKVTKRGQDVALRCDPISGHVSLYWYRQALGQGPEFLTYFNYEAQQDKSGLPNDRFSAERPEGSISTLTIQRTEQRDSAMYRCASSPRTTGADTQYFGPGTRLTVL.

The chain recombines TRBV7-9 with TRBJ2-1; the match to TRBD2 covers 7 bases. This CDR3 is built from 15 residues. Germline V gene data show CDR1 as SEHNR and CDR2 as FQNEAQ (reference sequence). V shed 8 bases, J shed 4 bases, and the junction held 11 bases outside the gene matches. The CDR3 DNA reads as TGTGCCAGCGTCGAGGGAGGGGCGGTGTACAATGAGCAGTTCTTC. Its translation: CASVEGGAVYNEQFF.

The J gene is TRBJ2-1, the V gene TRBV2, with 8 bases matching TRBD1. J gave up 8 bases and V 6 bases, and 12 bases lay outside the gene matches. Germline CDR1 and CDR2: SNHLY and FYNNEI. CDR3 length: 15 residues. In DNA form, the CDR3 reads TGTGCCAGCAGCCGCCCCTGGACAGGGACTTATGAGCAGTTCTTC. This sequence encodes CASSRPWTGTYEQFF. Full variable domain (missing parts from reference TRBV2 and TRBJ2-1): EPEVTQTPSHQVTQMGQEVILRCVPISNHLYFYWYRQILGQKVEFLVSFYNNEISEKSEIFDDQFSVERPDGSNFTLKIRSTKLEDSAMYFCASSRPWTGTYEQFFGPGTRLTVL.

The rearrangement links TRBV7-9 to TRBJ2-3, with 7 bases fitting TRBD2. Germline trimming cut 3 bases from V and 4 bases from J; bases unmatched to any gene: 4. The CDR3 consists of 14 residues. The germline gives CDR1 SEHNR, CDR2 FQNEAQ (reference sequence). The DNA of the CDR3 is TGTGCCAGCAGCTTGGGGGGGATCTCAGATACGCAGTATTTT. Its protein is CASSLGGISDTQYF.

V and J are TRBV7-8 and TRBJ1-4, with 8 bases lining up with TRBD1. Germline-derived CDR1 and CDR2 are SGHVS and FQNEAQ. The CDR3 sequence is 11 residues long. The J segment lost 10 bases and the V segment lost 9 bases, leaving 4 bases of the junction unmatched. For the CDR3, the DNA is TGTGCCAGTGGAACAGGGGGAAAACTGTTTTTT. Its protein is CASGTGGKLFF.

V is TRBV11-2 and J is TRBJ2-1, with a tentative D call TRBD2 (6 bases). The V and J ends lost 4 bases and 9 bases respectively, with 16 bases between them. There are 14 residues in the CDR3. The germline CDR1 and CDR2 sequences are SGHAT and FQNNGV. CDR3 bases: TGTGCCAGCAGCTCCGAATATCGGGGGACTGAGCAGTTCTTC. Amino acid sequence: CASSSEYRGTEQFF.

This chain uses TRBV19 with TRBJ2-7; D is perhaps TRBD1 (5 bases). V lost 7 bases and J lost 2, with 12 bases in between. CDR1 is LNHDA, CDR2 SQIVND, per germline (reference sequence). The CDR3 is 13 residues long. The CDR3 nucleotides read TGTGCCAGTACCCCCGGACACCCCTACGAGCAGTACTTC. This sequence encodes CASTPGHPYEQYF.

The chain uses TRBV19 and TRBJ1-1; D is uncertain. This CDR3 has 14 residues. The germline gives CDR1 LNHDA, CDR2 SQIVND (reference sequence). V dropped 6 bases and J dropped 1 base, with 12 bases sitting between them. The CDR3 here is CASRRTSRNTEAFF. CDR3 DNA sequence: TGTGCCAGTAGACGGACTTCTAGGAACACTGAAGCTTTCTTT.

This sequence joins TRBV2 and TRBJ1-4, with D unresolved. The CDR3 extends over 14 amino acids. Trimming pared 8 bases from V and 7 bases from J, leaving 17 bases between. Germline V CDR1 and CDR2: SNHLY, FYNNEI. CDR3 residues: CASSQEEVFEKLFF. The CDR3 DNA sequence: TGTGCCAGCTCTCAGGAAGAAGTTTTTGAAAAACTGTTTTTT.

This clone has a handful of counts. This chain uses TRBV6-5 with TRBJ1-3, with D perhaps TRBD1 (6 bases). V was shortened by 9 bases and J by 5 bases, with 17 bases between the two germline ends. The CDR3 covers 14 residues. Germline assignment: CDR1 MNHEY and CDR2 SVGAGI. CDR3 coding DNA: TGTGCCAGTGGACAGCTCCCGGGTAGAAACACCATATATTTT. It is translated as CASGQLPGRNTIYF.

CDR3 DNA sequence: TGTGCCAGCAGCTTGAACAGGGACACCGGGGAGCTGTTTTTT. It encodes CASSLNRDTGELFF. The chain is built from TRBV7-9 and TRBJ2-2, with D perhaps TRBD1 (6 bases). This CDR3 spans 14 amino acids. Trimming pared 3 bases from V and 3 bases from J, leaving 8 bases between. Germline V CDR1 and CDR2: SEHNR, FQNEAQ (reference sequence).

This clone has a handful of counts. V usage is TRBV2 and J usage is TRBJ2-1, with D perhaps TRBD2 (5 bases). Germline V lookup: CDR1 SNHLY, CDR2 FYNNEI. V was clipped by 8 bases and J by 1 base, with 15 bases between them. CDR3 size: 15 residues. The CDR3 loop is CASGRAGASYNEQFF. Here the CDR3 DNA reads TGTGCCAGCGGGCGGGCGGGCGCGTCCTACAATGAGCAGTTCTTC.

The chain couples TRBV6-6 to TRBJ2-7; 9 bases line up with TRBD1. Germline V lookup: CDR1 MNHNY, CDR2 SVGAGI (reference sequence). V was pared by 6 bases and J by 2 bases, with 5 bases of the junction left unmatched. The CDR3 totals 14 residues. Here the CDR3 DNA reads TGTGCCAGCAGAGCCGGGACAGGGACCTACGAGCAGTACTTC. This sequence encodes CASRAGTGTYEQYF.

CDR3 bases: TGTGCCTGGACTTCCCTTGGGGGGGACACTGAAGCTTTCTTT. This encodes CAWTSLGGDTEAFF. This chain links TRBV30 with TRBJ1-1, with D maybe TRBD1 (5 bases). In germline, CDR1 is GTSNPN, CDR2 SVGIG (reference sequence). V was shortened by 4 bases and J by 3 bases, with 15 bases between the two germline ends. This CDR3 comprises 14 residues.

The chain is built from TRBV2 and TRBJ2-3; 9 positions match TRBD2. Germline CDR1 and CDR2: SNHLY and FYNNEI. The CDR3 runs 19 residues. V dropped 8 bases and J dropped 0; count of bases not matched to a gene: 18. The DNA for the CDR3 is TGTGCCAGCTCACGAGGAGGAGCGGGGGGCCTAACTAGCACAGATACGCAGTATTTT. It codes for CASSRGGAGGLTSTDTQYF.

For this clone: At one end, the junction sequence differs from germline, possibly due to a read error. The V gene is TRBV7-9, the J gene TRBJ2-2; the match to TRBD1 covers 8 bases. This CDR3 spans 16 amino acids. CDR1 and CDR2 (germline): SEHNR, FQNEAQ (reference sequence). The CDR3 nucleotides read TGTTCCAGCAGCTCTCAGGGGGCGGATGACACCGGGGAGCTGTTTTTT. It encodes CSSSSQGADDTGELFF.

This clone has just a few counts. The CDR3 region is CASSLGTDGYTF. CDR3 in DNA: TGTGCCAGCAGCTTAGGGACAGACGGCTACACCTTC. The chain links TRBV7-9 to TRBJ1-2, with a possible D match to TRBD1 (6 bases). The germline V gene encodes CDR1 SEHNR and CDR2 FQNEAQ (reference sequence). This CDR3 has 12 residues. The V end lost 1 base, the J end lost 8 bases, and 8 bases lay between the germline ends.

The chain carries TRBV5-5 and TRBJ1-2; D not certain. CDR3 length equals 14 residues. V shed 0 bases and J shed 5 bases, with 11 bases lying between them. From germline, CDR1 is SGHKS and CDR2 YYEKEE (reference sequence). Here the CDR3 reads CASSLEAESYGYTF. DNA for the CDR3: TGTGCCAGCAGCTTGGAGGCGGAATCGTATGGCTACACCTTC. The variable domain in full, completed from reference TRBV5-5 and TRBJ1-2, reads DAGVTQSPTHLIKTRGQQVTLRCSPISGHKSVSWYQQVLGQGPQFIFQYYEKEERGRGNFPDRFSARQFPNYSSELNVNALLLGDSALYLCASSLEAESYGYTFGSGTRLTVV.